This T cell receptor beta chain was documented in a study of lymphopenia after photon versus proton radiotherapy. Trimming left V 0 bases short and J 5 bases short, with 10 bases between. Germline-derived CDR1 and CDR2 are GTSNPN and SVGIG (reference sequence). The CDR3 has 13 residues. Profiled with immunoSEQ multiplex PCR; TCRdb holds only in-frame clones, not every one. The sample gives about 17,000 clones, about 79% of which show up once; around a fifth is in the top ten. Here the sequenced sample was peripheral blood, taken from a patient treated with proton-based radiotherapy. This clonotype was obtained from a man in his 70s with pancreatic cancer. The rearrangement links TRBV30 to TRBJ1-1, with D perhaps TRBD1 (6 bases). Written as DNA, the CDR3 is TGTGCCTGGAGTGTAGGGCAGGGGACTGAAGCTTTCTTT. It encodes CAWSVGQGTEAFF.